These 17 T cell receptor gamma chains share one sample of origin, sequenced in a study of gamma-delta chains in newborns, infants, children. TCRdb re-identified clones in the reads via CATT. The sample gives more than 2,500 gamma-chain clones, around a quarter of which show up once; approximately 20% is in the top ten. The sample comprised blood. These receptors originate from a child who was a newborn, infant or young child, either healthy, febrile or measles-vaccinated (not recorded which).

This clone appeared a few times. The same CDR3 can be traced to other DNA sequences in this sample. The chain joins TRGV9 to TRGJP. V lost 0 bases and J lost 1; bases outside the gene matches: 3. From germline, CDR1 is GITISATS and CDR2 ISYDGTV (reference sequence). CDR3 size: 18 residues. The CDR3 reads CALWEVHGQELGKKIKVF. The CDR3 DNA reads as TGTGCCTTGTGGGAGGTGCACGGGCAAGAGTTGGGCAAAAAAATCAAGGTATTT.

This clone was seen a handful of times. TCRdb's protein, taken from a much larger clone, differs from this DNA's translation at residue 13, likely owing to a read error; the protein displayed comes from the DNA. This rearrangement joins TRGV9 to TRGJP. There are 16 residues in the CDR3. Per germline, CDR1 GITISATS and CDR2 ISYDGTV (reference sequence). The CDR3: CALWEAPKLGKKNKVF. In nucleotides, the CDR3 is TGTGCCTTGTGGGAGGCCCCAAAGTTGGGCAAAAAAAACAAGGTATTT.

In the case of this clone: One base away lies a much larger clone, so this may be a sequencing read error. The rearrangement uses TRGV9 and TRGJP. CDR3 size: 13 residues. Germline V lookup: CDR1 GITISATS, CDR2 ISYDGTV (reference sequence). After removal of 7 bases from V and 7 bases from J, the junction contained 1 base not matched to a gene. CDR3 sequence: CALCELGKKIKVF. CDR3 in DNA: TGTGCCTTGTGTGAGTTGGGCAAAAAAATCAAGGTATTT.

This clone was seen more than once but under ten times. This rearrangement joins TRGV2 to TRGJP1. The V gene end was trimmed by 1 base and the J gene end by 0 bases; junction bases not matched to a gene: 8. Germline values: CDR1 EGSNGY, CDR2 YDSYNSKV. This CDR3 is built from 17 residues. CDR3 sequence reads: CATWDGARYTTGWFKIF. Here the CDR3 DNA reads TGTGCCACCTGGGACGGCGCCCGCTATACCACTGGTTGGTTCAAGATATTT.

This clone was detected a few times. TCRdb has a much larger clone's protein, which differs at residue 8 from the translation of this DNA, likely because of a read error; what is shown is the protein translated from the DNA. J is TRGJP and V is TRGV9. This CDR3 contains 15 residues. Looked up from germline, CDR1 is GITISATS and CDR2 is ISYDGTV (reference sequence). The CDR3 sequence is CALWLQESGKKIKVF. The CDR3 nucleotides read TGTGCCTTGTGGCTACAAGAGTCGGGCAAAAAAATCAAGGTATTT.

This clone counts as large. This may be a read error, as it is one base from a much larger clone. Additional DNA sequences in this sample encode the identical CDR3. This rearrangement joins TRGV9 to TRGJP. The CDR3 is made up of 16 amino acids. Unmatched junction bases numbered 1, after V lost 1 base and J lost 4 bases. CDR1 and CDR2 from the germline V gene are GITISATS and ISYDGTV (reference sequence). The DNA for the CDR3 is TGTGCCTTGTGGGAGGTTCAAGAGTTGGGCAAAAAAATCAAGGTATTT. This translates into CALWEVQELGKKIKVF.

Concerning this clone itself: TCRdb's entry gives the protein of a much larger clone, which mismatches this DNA's translation at residue 8, likely from a read error; the protein reported here is translated from the DNA. Other nucleotide sequences in the sample specify the same CDR3. The chain combines TRGV9 with TRGJP. There are 16 residues in the CDR3. The germline CDR1 and CDR2 sequences are GITISATS and ISYDGTV (reference sequence). This CDR3 reads CALWEAQGLGKKIKVF. DNA for the CDR3: TGTGCCTTGTGGGAGGCCCAAGGGTTGGGCAAAAAAATCAAGGTATTT.

This clone was observed a single time. This may come from a read error, since a much larger clone is one base off. The sample has other DNA sequences that encode this CDR3 too. The chain joins TRGV2 to TRGJP2. CDR1 is EGSNGY, CDR2 YDSYNSKV, per germline. The CDR3 has 11 amino acids. CDR3 sequence reads: CATWEDWIKTF. Here the CDR3 DNA reads TGTGCCACCTGGGAGGATTGGATCAAGACATTT.

By its share, this clone is medium-sized. The gene calls are TRGV8 and TRGJ1 or TRGJ2. Trimming removed 6 bases from V and 6 bases from J; junction bases left unmatched: 17. This CDR3 contains 15 residues. Germline V gene lookup returns CDR1 VENAVY and CDR2 YDSYNSRV. CDR3 DNA: TGTGCCACCTGGATACCTAGGTGGAGTTGTTATAAGAAACTCTTT. This encodes CATWIPRWSCYKKLF.

The J gene is TRGJP, the V gene TRGV9. Trimming took 4 bases from V and 9 from J; bases not matched to a gene: 6. Germline V lookup: CDR1 GITISATS, CDR2 ISYDGTV (reference sequence). The CDR3 has 15 residues. The CDR3 spells CALWESRLGKKIKVF. As DNA, the CDR3 is TGTGCCTTGTGGGAATCGAGGTTGGGCAAAAAAATCAAGGTATTT.

This clone counts as medium-sized. This same CDR3 is encoded by further DNA sequences in the sample. V usage is TRGV9 and J usage is TRGJP. V was clipped by 0 bases and J by 4 bases; unmatched bases: 6. Germline V gene sequence: CDR1 GITISATS, CDR2 ISYDGTV (reference sequence). The length of the CDR3 is 18 residues. The CDR3 is CALWEVQLQELGKKIKVF. The CDR3 nucleotides read TGTGCCTTGTGGGAGGTGCAATTACAAGAGTTGGGCAAAAAAATCAAGGTATTT.

The chain carries TRGV9 and TRGJP. The CDR3 extends over 17 amino acids. The junction had 7 bases not matched to a gene; V was cut back by 1 base and J by 7 bases. Germline CDR1 and CDR2: GITISATS and ISYDGTV (reference sequence). The CDR3 nucleotides are TGTGCCTTGTGGGAGGTAGGGCCCGAGTTGGGCAAAAAAATCAAGGTATTT. Its translation: CALWEVGPELGKKIKVF.

Relative to its sample, this clone is medium-sized. Other DNA sequences in the sample encode the same CDR3. The chain couples TRGV9 to TRGJP. Trimming cost V 0 bases and J 4 bases; bases outside gene matches: 3. The CDR3 runs 17 residues. Germline lookup yields CDR1 GITISATS and CDR2 ISYDGTV (reference sequence). CDR3 nucleotide sequence: TGTGCCTTGTGGGAGGTGCCTCAAGAGTTGGGCAAAAAAATCAAGGTATTT. The encoded protein is CALWEVPQELGKKIKVF.

This clone turned up a few times. TCRdb's protein for this DNA is that of a much larger clone and differs from the translation at residue 14, likely a read error; the protein shown is the DNA translation. The chain has TRGV9 and TRGJP. The CDR3 has 16 amino acids. Germline lookup yields CDR1 GITISATS and CDR2 ISYDGTV (reference sequence). CDR3 in amino acids: CALWEPQELGKKIEVF. The CDR3 nucleotides are TGTGCCTTGTGGGAGCCGCAAGAGTTGGGCAAAAAAATCGAGGTATTT.

Comments on this clone: A read error is possible here, since a much larger clone lies one base away. The chain links TRGV9 to TRGJP. Germline V gene lookup returns CDR1 GITISATS and CDR2 ISYDGTV (reference sequence). The CDR3 spans 17 residues. DNA for the CDR3: TGTGCCTTGTGGGGGGTGTCCCTTGAGTTGGGCAAAAAAATCAAGGTATTT. Translation gives CALWGVSLELGKKIKVF.

The sample holds a few counts of this clone. The chain links TRGV9 to TRGJP. The V gene end was trimmed by 0 bases and the J gene end by 7 bases; junction bases not matched to a gene: 18. The CDR3 is 21 amino acids. Germline V gene sequence: CDR1 GITISATS, CDR2 ISYDGTV (reference sequence). CDR3 residues: CALWEVHFIVAAELGKKIKVF. CDR3 coding DNA: TGTGCCTTGTGGGAGGTGCATTTTATTGTTGCTGCGGAGTTGGGCAAAAAAATCAAGGTATTT.

This clone was seen a handful of times. The chain has TRGV9 and TRGJ1 or TRGJ2. Germline V gene sequence: CDR1 GITISATS, CDR2 ISYDGTV (reference sequence). V was clipped by 4 bases and J by 12 bases; unmatched bases: 30. The CDR3 length is 18 residues. Here the CDR3 reads CALWEPRSYAPNTNRKLF. In DNA, the CDR3 is TGTGCCTTGTGGGAACCCCGATCCTATGCCCCAAATACGAATAGGAAACTCTTT.